Here is one T cell receptor (beta chain) with its context. This entry is derived from a study of blood T cell repertoires in COVID-19. At the level of the study: From the United States, Italy and Spain came samples of acute and convalescent COVID-19.

The J segment lost 2 bases and the V segment lost 5 bases, leaving 5 bases of the junction unmatched. This CDR3 spans 14 amino acids. Germline lookup yields CDR1 WSHSY and CDR2 SAAADI. Original analysis: Estimation of nucleated cell counts was performed using reference gene primer amplification. Here immunoSEQ multiplex PCR was the method, and the copy in TCRdb shows in-frame clones only, minus some. Clone size and V and J calls were adopted from that table, with D and trimming inferred from the DNA. The table lists more than 45,000 clones, 78% of them singletons. The genes are TRBV10-2 and TRBJ2-7, with TRBD1 identical over 8 bases. This receptor was taken from a human donor in a cohort sampled during active COVID-19. Sequencing input: peripheral blood. This chain's CDR3 is CASSRDRNTYEQYF. The DNA for the CDR3 is TGCGCCAGCAGTCGGGACAGGAACACCTACGAGCAGTACTTC.